One sample yielded the 2 T cell receptor beta chains listed below, sequenced in a study of T cell repertoires in cytomegalovirus infection. From the reads, TCRdb called clonotypes with MiXCR, one entry per CDR3 protein. The sample shows 450,000 to 650,000 distinct CDR3 sequences, 40% of them seen only once. These receptors have no identified antigens. Material: cultured PBMCs, obtained from culture after CMV antigen stimulation. These receptors were obtained from a human donor in good health (CMV status not recorded). Some clones in this sample may be carry-over from other donors' samples.

This clonotype was detected a few times. The gene calls are TRBV20-1 and TRBJ1-1; D is undetermined. The CDR3 is 11 residues long. V was trimmed by 6 bases and J by 2 bases, leaving 7 bases between them. Germline V CDR1 and CDR2: DFQATT, SNEGSKA (reference sequence). The CDR3 bases are TGCAGTGCCGATACCAACACTGAAGCTTTCTTT. It translates to CSADTNTEAFF.

The CDR3 loop reads CASSSGTNYEQYF. The DNA for the CDR3 is TGTGCCAGCAGTTCCGGGACTAACTACGAGCAGTACTTC. The gene calls are TRBV12-3 or TRBV12-4 and TRBJ2-7; TRBD2 agrees at 7 bases. The CDR3 has 13 residues. V shed 4 bases, J shed 3 bases, and the junction held 3 bases outside the gene matches.